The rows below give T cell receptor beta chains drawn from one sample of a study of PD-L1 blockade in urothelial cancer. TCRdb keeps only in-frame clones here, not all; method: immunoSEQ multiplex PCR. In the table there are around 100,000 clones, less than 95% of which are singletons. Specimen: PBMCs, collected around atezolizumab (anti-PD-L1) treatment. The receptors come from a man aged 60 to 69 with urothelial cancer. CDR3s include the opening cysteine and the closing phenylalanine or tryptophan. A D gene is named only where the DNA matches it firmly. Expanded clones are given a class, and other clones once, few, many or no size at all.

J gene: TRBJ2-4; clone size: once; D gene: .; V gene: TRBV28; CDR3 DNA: TGTGCCAGCAGTTTAAGGACAACCCTTCAGTACTTC; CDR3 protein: CASSLRTTLQYF
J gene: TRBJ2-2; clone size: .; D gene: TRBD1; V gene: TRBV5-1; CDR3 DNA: TGCGCCAGCAGGGATCACCGACAGGGCAGTGGCGGGGAGCTGTTTTTT; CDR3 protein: CASRDHRQGSGGELFF
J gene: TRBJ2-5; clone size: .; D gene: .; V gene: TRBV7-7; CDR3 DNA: TGTGCTAGCGGTCGGGAGACCCAGTACTTC; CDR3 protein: CASGRETQYF
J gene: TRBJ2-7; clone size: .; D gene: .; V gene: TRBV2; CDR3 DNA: TGTGCCAGCACTTTCAAGGGGGTAAGCTCCTACGAGCAGTACTTC; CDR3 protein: CASTFKGVSSYEQYF
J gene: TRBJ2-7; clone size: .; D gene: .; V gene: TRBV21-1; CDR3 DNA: TGTGCCAACTTCTGGCGGGCCCACTCCTACGAGCAGTACTTC; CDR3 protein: CANFWRAHSYEQYF
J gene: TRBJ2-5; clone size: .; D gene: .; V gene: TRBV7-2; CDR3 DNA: TGTGCCAGCAGCTTAGGGGGGGATCAAGAGACCCAGTACTTC; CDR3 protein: CASSLGGDQETQYF
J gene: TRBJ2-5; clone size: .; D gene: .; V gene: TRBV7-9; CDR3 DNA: TGTGCCAGCAGCTTAGGGAGGGGCGGGTACCAAGAGACCCAGTACTTC; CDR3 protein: CASSLGRGGYQETQYF
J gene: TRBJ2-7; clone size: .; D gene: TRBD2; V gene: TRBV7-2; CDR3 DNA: TGTGCCAGCAGCTCCACAGGGACTAGGGACTACGAGCAGTACTTC; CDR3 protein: CASSSTGTRDYEQYF
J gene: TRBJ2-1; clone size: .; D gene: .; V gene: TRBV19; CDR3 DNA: TGTGCCAGTACCCTGACAGCGACGACGAACAATGAGCAGTTCTTC; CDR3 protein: CASTLTATTNNEQFF
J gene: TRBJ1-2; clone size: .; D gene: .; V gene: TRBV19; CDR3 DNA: TGTGCCAGTAGTCCGCATAACGGGGATGGCTACACCTTC; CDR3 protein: CASSPHNGDGYTF
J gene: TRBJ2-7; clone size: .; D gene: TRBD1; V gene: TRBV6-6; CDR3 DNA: TGTGCCAGCAGTTCGGGACAGGGCATCAACGAGCAGTACTTC; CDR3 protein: CASSSGQGINEQYF
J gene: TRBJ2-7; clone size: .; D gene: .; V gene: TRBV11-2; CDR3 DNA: TGTGCCAGCAGCTTAGTAGGGGGAGAGGGTGAGCAGTACTTC; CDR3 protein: CASSLVGGEGEQYF
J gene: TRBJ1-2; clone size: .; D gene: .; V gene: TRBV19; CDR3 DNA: TGTGCCAGTACCCCCGCGGGGAATTACATGGGTGGCTACACCTTC; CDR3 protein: CASTPAGNYMGGYTF
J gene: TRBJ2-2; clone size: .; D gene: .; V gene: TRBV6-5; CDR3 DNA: TGTGCCAGCAGTTACTCGGGGGGTAACACCGGGGAGCTGTTTTTT; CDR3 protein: CASSYSGGNTGELFF
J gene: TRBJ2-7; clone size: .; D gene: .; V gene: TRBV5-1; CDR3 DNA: TGCGCCAGCAGCTTGGTTGGGGACTTCTCCTACGAGCAGTACTTC; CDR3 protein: CASSLVGDFSYEQYF
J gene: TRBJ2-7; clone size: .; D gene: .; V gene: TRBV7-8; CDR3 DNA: TGTGCCAGCAGCCTAATTACATCGGAGGTGCCCTACGAGCAGTACTTC; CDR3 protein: CASSLITSEVPYEQYF
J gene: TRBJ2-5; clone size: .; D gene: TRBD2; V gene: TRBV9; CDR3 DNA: TGTGCCAGCAGCGTGGGGGGACTAGGAGGTGGAGAGACCCAGTACTTC; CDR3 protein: CASSVGGLGGGETQYF
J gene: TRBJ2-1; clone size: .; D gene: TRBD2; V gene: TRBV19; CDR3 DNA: TGTGCCAGTAGTCCCCGTGGAGCGGGAGCCCTCACCTCCTACAATGAGCAGTTCTTC; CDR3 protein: CASSPRGAGALTSYNEQFF
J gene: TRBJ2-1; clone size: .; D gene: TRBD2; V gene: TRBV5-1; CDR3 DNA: TGCGCCAGCAGCGCCGCTAGCGGGACCGATGAGCAGTTCTTC; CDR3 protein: CASSAASGTDEQFF
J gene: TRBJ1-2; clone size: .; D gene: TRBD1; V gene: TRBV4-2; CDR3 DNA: TGTGCCAGCAGCCAAGATCGAGGGACAGGGGGACGCGATGGCTACACCTTC; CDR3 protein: CASSQDRGTGGRDGYTF
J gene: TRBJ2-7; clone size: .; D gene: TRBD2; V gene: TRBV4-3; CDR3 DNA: TGCGCCAGCAGCCAAGATAAGGCGGGGGGGTACGAGCAGTACTTC; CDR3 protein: CASSQDKAGGYEQYF
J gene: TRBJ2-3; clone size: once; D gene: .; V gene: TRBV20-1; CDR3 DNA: TGCAGTGCTCGGAGGTCAGATACGCAGTATTTT; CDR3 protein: CSARRSDTQYF
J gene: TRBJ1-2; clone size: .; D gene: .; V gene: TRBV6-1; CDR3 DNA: TGTGCCAGCAGTTCTAGCGGATTTGACGGCTACACCTTC; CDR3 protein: CASSSSGFDGYTF
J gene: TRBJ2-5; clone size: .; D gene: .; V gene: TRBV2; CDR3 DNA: TGTGCCAGCAGTGTAGGGGGCCAAGAGACCCAGTACTTC; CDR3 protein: CASSVGGQETQYF
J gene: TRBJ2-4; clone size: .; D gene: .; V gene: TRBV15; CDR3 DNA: TGTGCCACCAGCAGAGCCGGGGGGCACATTCAGTACTTC; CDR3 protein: CATSRAGGHIQYF
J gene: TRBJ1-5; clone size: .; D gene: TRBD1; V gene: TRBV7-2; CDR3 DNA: TGTGCCAGCAGCTCGGGACAGTCATTTAGCAATCAGCCCCAGCATTTT; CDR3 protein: CASSSGQSFSNQPQHF
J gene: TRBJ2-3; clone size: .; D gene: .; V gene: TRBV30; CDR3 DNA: TGTGCCTGGAGTGTCCAGGGTGCAGATACGCAGTATTTT; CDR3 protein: CAWSVQGADTQYF
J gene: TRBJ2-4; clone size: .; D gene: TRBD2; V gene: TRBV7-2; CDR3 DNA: TGTGCCAGCAGCTTAGGGACTAGCGGGAGGGCCGGCGGAATTCAGTACTTC; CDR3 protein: CASSLGTSGRAGGIQYF
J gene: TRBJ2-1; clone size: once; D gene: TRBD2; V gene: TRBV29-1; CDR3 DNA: TGCAGCGCTGCTAGCGGGAGCTCCTACAATGAGCAGTTCTTC; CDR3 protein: CSAASGSSYNEQFF
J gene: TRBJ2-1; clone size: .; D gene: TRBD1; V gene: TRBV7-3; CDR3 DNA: TGTGCCAGCAGCGGGACAGGGGGCTTCGATGAGCAGTTCTTC; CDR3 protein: CASSGTGGFDEQFF
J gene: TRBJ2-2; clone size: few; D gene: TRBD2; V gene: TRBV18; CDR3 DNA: TGTGCCAGCTCACCCTCGGCAGCGGGAGGGGCCGGGGAGCTGTTTTTT; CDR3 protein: CASSPSAAGGAGELFF
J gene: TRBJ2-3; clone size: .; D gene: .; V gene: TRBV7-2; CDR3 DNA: TGTGCCAGCAGCAGTCGGAGAGATACGCAGTATTTT; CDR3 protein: CASSSRRDTQYF
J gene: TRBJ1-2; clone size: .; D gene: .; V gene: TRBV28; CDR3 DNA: TGTGCCAGCAGTTTAGAGGTACTGAAGGATGGCTACACCTTC; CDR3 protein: CASSLEVLKDGYTF
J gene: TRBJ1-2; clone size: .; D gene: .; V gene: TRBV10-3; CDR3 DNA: TGTGCCATCAGTGATAACGGCTATGGCTACACCTTC; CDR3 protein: CAISDNGYGYTF
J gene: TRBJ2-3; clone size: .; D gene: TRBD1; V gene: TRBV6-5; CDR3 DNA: TGTGCCAGCAGTTACGGCGGACAGGGGGCATCAGATACGCAGTATTTT; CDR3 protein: CASSYGGQGASDTQYF
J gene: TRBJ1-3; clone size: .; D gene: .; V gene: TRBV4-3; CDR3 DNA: TGCGCCAGCAGCCCCCACTCTGGAAACACCATATATTTT; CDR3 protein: CASSPHSGNTIYF
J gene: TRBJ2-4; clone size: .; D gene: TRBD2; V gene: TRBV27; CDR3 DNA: TGTGCCAGCGGGGGGGGAGCCAAAAACATTCAGTACTTC; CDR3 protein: CASGGGAKNIQYF
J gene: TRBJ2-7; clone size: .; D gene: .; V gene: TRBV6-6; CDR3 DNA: TGTGCCAGCAGTTACGAGGCAGGGGTGCTCGAGCAGTACTTC; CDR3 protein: CASSYEAGVLEQYF
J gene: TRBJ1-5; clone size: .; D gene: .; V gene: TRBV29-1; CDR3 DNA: TGCAGCATCAAGTACAGGGCTGGCAATCAGCCCCAGCATTTT; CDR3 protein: CSIKYRAGNQPQHF
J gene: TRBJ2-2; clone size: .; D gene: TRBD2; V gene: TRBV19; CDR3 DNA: TGTGCCAGTTGGGGGACTAGCGGGAGGGCCAGGGGCACCGGGGAGCTGTTTTTT; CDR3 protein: CASWGTSGRARGTGELFF
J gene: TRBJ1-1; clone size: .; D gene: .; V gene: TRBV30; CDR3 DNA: TGTGCCTGGAGTGTCCAGGGAAGAGCTTTCTTT; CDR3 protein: CAWSVQGRAFF
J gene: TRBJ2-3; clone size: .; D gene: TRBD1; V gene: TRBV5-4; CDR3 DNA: TGTGCCAGCAGCTCCCCGACAGGGGGAGGGACAGATACGCAGTATTTT; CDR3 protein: CASSSPTGGGTDTQYF
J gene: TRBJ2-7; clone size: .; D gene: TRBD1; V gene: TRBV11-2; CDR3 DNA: TGTGCCAGCAGCGCCGACAGGGGTGGGGAGCAGTACTTC; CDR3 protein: CASSADRGGEQYF
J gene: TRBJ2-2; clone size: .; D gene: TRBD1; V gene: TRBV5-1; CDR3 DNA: TGCGCCAGCAGCTACCGGCAGGGGGCGAGGACCGGGGAGCTGTTTTTT; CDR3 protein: CASSYRQGARTGELFF
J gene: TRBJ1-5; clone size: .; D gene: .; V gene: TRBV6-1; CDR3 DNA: TGTGCCAGCAGTGAAGCAATCGGCAGGGGACGACGCCAGCCCCAGCATTTT; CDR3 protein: CASSEAIGRGRRQPQHF
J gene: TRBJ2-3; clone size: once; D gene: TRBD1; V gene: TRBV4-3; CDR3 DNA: TGCGCCAGCAGCCAAGACAGCAGGGGGCGAACAGATACGCAGTATTTT; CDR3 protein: CASSQDSRGRTDTQYF
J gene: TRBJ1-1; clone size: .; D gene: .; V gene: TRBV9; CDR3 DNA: TGTGCCAGTCACAGGGTAGAAAACACTGAAGCTTTCTTT; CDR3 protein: CASHRVENTEAFF
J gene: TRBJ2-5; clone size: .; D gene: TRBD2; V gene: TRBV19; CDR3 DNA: TGTGCCAGTAGTTGGGAGGGTACGGATGCCCAGTACTTC; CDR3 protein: CASSWEGTDAQYF
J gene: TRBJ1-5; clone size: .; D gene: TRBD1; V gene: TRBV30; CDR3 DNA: TGTGCCTGGAGGTCGACAGGGTCAAATCAGCCCCAGCATTTT; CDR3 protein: CAWRSTGSNQPQHF
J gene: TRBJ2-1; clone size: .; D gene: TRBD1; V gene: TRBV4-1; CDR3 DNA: TGCGCCAGCAGCCAAGACCGGGACAGGGGCTACAATGAGCAGTTCTTC; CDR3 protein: CASSQDRDRGYNEQFF
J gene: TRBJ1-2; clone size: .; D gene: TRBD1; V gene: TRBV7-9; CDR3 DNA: TGTGCCAGCAGCTTGGACAGGGATGCCCGCGGCTACACCTTC; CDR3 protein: CASSLDRDARGYTF
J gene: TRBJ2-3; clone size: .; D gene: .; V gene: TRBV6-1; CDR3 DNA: TGTGCCAGCACCATAATAGTCAGGGCAGATACGCAGTATTTT; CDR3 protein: CASTIIVRADTQYF
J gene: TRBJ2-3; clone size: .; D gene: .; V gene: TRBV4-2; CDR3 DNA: TGTGCCAGCAGCCAAGATCTAGGGGCCGCTGGACTACGTCCAGATACGCAGTATTTT; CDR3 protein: CASSQDLGAAGLRPDTQYF
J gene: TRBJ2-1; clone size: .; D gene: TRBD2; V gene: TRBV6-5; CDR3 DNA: TGTGCCAGCAGTTACTCGACGGGAGGTGAGCAGTTCTTC; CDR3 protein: CASSYSTGGEQFF
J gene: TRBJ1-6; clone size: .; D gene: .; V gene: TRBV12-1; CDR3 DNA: TGTGCCAGCAGCTTCATGCAGGGCCCGGGCAATTCACCCCTCCACTTT; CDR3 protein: CASSFMQGPGNSPLHF
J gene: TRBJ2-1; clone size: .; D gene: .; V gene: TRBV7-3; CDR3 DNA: TGTGCCAGCAGCCTCAGACAGGTCACCTACAATGAGCAGTTCTTC; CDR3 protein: CASSLRQVTYNEQFF
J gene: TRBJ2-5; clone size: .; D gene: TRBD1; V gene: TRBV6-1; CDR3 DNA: TGTGCCAGCACCCAAAGCAGGGGGCGGGAGACCCAGTACTTC; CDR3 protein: CASTQSRGRETQYF
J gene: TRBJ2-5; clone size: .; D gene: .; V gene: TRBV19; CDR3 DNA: TGTGCCAGTAGTACTAGTTCGGTTGTAGAGACCCAGTACTTC; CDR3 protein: CASSTSSVVETQYF
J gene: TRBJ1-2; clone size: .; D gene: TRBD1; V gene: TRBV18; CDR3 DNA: TGTGCCAGCTCAGCGACAGGGGAGCTCTATGGCTACACCTTC; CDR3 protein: CASSATGELYGYTF